The clone carrying this T cell receptor beta chain was counted only a few times. Its antigen is unknown. The record originates from a study of human T cells and chemical hapten exposure. Study background: From small differences in pooled library volume came most of the variation in per-sample TCR yields. Study-level results: Expanded TCRs created a significantly greater count of big CDR3 similarity clusters than controls did.

Each CDR3 protein gets one entry after TCRdb re-called the RACE reads with MiXCR. The table records about 340,000 distinct CDR3 sequences, under 8% of them present only once. The CDR3 runs 14 residues. The V segment lost 1 base and the J segment 7 bases; nucleotides outside the gene matches: 5. Time point reported: patch test 1, 2 weeks after DPC sensitization. As for treatment: therapeutic diphenylcyclopropenone sensitization with weekly scalp DPC. The V and J genes are TRBV12-3 or TRBV12-4 and TRBJ2-7; 9 bases map to TRBD1. The clonotype originates from a woman aged 18-35 years with alopecia areata. Some clones in this sample may be carry-over from other donors' samples. The specimen comprised whole blood, sampled in connection with sensitization to the hapten diphenylcyclopropenone (DPC). The CDR3 spells CASSLDGTGIEQYF. CDR3 bases: TGTGCCAGCAGTTTAGATGGGACAGGGATAGAGCAGTACTTC.